Here is one T cell receptor beta chain with its context. The antigen remains undetermined. The data are from a study of shared clonotypes between healthy human individuals. Study outcomes and limitations: Generally, estimated richness proved larger in naive subsets than it did in memory subsets.

Assay execution proceeded at the deep level. The table came from immunoSEQ multiplex PCR; TCRdb's copy has only in-frame clones and leaves some out. The data hold some 2.1 million clones, with 95% observed a single time. Trimming left V 5 bases short and J 2 bases short, with 18 bases between. CDR1 and CDR2 (germline): MDHEN, SYDVKM. This CDR3 is 16 amino acids long. The source material was naive CD4+ T cells sorted from blood. This sample's subset: CD45RA+ positively selected. This TCR derives from a man in his late teens or twenties in good health. V gene TRBV28 combines with J gene TRBJ2-5; the D call may be TRBD1 or TRBD2 (5 bases each). CDR3 in amino acids: CASSPPRGGPQETQYF. CDR3 DNA: TGTGCCAGCAGTCCCCCTCGGGGCGGGCCGCAAGAGACCCAGTACTTC.